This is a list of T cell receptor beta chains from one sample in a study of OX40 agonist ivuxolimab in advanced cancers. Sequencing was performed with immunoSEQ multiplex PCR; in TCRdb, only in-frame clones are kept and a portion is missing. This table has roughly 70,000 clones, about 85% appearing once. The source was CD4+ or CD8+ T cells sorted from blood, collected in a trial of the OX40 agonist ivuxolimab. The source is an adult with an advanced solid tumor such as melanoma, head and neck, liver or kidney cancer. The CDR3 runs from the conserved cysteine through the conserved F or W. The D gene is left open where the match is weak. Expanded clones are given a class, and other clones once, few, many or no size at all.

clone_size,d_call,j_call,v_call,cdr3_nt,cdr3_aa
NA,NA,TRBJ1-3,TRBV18,TGTGCCAGCTCACCATTTTTCGGCCAGGGCCCCTCTGGAAACACCATATATTTT,CASSPFFGQGPSGNTIYF
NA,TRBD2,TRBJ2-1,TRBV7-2,TGTGCCAGCAGCTTATACGCTCAGCGGGGGGCGGGCAATGAGCAGTTCTTC,CASSLYAQRGAGNEQFF
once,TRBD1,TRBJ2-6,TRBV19,TGTGCCAGTAGTATCACGGGGACAGGCGCTAGCTCTGGGGCCAACGTCCTGACTTTC,CASSITGTGASSGANVLTF
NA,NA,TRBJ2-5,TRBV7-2,TGTGCCAGCAGCTTCAGGGGTGGGCAAGAGACCCAGTACTTC,CASSFRGGQETQYF
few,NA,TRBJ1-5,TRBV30,TGTGCCTGGAGTGTACGAGGGGCGAAGAATCAGCCCCAGCATTTT,CAWSVRGAKNQPQHF
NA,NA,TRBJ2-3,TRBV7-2,TGTGCCAGCAGCCTAGGGGACACGGATACGCAGTATTTT,CASSLGDTDTQYF
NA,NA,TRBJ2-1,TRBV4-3,TGCGCCAGCAGCCAAGCGGGGGACAATGAGCAGTTCTTC,CASSQAGDNEQFF
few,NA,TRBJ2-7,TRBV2,TGTGCCAGCAGCCTCCGAGGCGGGAACGAGCAGTACTTC,CASSLRGGNEQYF
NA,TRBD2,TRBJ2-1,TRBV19,TGTGCCAGTAGTCCTACTAGCGGGTCCTACAATGAGCAGTTCTTC,CASSPTSGSYNEQFF
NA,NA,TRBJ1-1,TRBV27,TGTGCCAGCAGTTTTGTGGGGCGAACTGAAGCTTTCTTT,CASSFVGRTEAFF
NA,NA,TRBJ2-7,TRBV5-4,TGTGCCAGCAGCTTGGCCGTAAACTCCTACGAGCAGTACTTC,CASSLAVNSYEQYF
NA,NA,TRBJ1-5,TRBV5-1,TGCGCCAGCAGCTTGGCCCCGGGGGATCAGCCCCAGCATTTT,CASSLAPGDQPQHF
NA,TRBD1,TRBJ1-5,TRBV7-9,TGTGCCAGCAGCTTATTTTTAGGACAGGGCAATCAGCCCCAGCATTTT,CASSLFLGQGNQPQHF
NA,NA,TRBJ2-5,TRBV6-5,TGTGCCAGCAGTTACAAGGGAGAGACCCAGTACTTC,CASSYKGETQYF
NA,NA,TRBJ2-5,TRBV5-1,TGCGCCAGCAGCCTACAAGAGACCCAGTACTTC,CASSLQETQYF
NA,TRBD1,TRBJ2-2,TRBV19,TGTGCCAGTAGTACTGGCGACAGGGGGCGTAGCGGGGAGCTGTTTTTT,CASSTGDRGRSGELFF
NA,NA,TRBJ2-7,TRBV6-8,TGTGCCCCCTCAGGGCCCTGGGTCTACGAGCAGTACTTC,CAPSGPWVYEQYF